This TCR beta chain stems from a study of post-analysis software for immune sequencing data. This clonotype was observed a single time. Prepared libraries of TCR beta cDNA carried unique molecular identifiers. TCRdb redid the calling of the PCR reads with MiXCR, one entry per CDR3 protein. The repertoire holds hundreds of thousands of distinct CDR3 sequences, with 30% as singletons. This receptor was obtained from a girl between 5 and 17 years old with multiple sclerosis. What was sequenced was blood.

CDR3 region: CASRGGLGGSYNEQFF. The DNA of the CDR3 is TGTGCCAGCAGGGGAGGACTAGGGGGGTCCTACAATGAGCAGTTCTTC. This chain connects TRBV6-4 to TRBJ2-1; D is perhaps TRBD2 (7 bases). V dropped 6 bases and J dropped 1 base, with 16 bases sitting between them. The CDR3 contains 16 residues. The V gene's germline CDR1 is MRHNA and CDR2 SNTAGT.